The present TCR beta chain was sequenced within a study of cytomegalovirus exposure and HLA in healthy donors. Profiled with immunoSEQ multiplex PCR; TCRdb holds only in-frame clones, not every one. The repertoire has around 120,000 clones, more than 75% of them found once; the top ten carry about 6.3%. CDR1 is SGHDT, CDR2 YYEEEE, per germline. Deletions cut 9 bases from V and 3 bases from J, with 18 bases between. The CDR3 is 14 residues long. The sample taken for sequencing was PBMCs. The TCR originated in a woman under 30 in good health and CMV-seropositive. The chain recombines TRBV5-6 with TRBJ1-2; D is perhaps TRBD1 (5 bases). The CDR3 bases are TGTGCCACCAATGGGGGGTTGGAAGACTATGGCTACACCTTC. This encodes CATNGGLEDYGYTF.